The 21 T cell receptor beta chains presented below share a single source sample, sequenced in a study of T-cell reconstitution after alpha-beta-depleted transplantation in children. TCRbeta library construction was performed incorporating unique molecular identifiers. TCRdb reprocessed the PCR reads via MiXCR and lists one record per CDR3 protein. The sample has about 500,000 distinct CDR3 sequences; approximately 10% are singletons. Sequenced material: PBMCs, mostly from graft donor cells, taken 180 days after TCRalphabeta/CD19-depleted stem cell transplant. The receptor set was obtained from a female patient between 2 and 15 years old who had a stem cell transplant for aplastic anemia, so the T cells may come from the graft donor.

This clonotype has ten or more counts. The V and J genes are TRBV7-2 and TRBJ1-1; 8 positions match TRBD1. J was trimmed by 11 bases and V by 5 bases; bases with no gene match: 16. The CDR3 runs to 15 residues. Germline lookup yields CDR1 SGHTA and CDR2 FQGNSA. The CDR3 reads CASSPRKEDRGGAFF. CDR3 bases: TGTGCCAGCAGCCCTAGGAAAGAAGACAGGGGAGGCGCTTTCTTT.

In its sample, this clonotype was seen many times. The rearrangement joins TRBV27 to TRBJ2-5; 9 positions agree with TRBD2. J was trimmed by 3 bases and V by 3 bases; bases with no gene match: 8. CDR1 is MNHEY, CDR2 SMNVEV, per germline (reference sequence). This CDR3 has 16 residues. The CDR3 here is CASSLGEAGGKETQYF. In DNA form, the CDR3 reads TGTGCCAGCAGTTTGGGCGAGGCGGGAGGGAAAGAGACCCAGTACTTC.

This clonotype was observed a few times. This sequence may be a read error, since a much larger clone differs from it by one base. The J gene is TRBJ2-4, the V gene TRBV5-1; a weak D match, TRBD2 (7 bases). V was cut by 0 bases and J by 12 bases, with 19 bases left in between. The CDR3 length is 15 residues. Germline values: CDR1 SGHRS, CDR2 YFSETQ. CDR3 residues: CASSLGRGGPDSQYF. As DNA, the CDR3 is TGCGCCAGCAGCTTGGGGAGGGGAGGGCCGGACAGTCAGTACTTC.

This clonotype appeared many times. CDR3 DNA: TGCGCCAGCAGCTTCACAGGGGGTCATCAGCCCCAGCATTTT. Translated: CASSFTGGHQPQHF. This chain links TRBV5-1 with TRBJ1-5; 8 nucleotides line up with TRBD1. Losses at the gene ends were 2 bases for V and 5 bases for J; bases not matched to a gene: 3. Germline V CDR1 and CDR2: SGHRS, YFSETQ. CDR3 length equals 14 residues. Based on the CDR3 plus reference TRBV5-1 and TRBJ1-5, the full variable domain is KAGVTQTPRYLIKTRGQQVTLSCSPISGHRSVSWYQQTPGQGLQFLFEYFSETQRNKGNFPGRFSGRQFSNSRSEMNVSTLELGDSALYLCASSFTGGHQPQHFGDGTRLSIL.

The chain is built from TRBV11-1 and TRBJ2-1; the D gene is possibly TRBD2 (5 bases). Trimming removed 3 bases from V and 8 bases from J, with 14 bases in between. Looked up from germline, CDR1 is SGHAT and CDR2 is FQDESV (reference sequence). The CDR3 sequence is 14 residues long. The CDR3 sequence: CASSLTIVRHEQFF. CDR3 DNA sequence: TGTGCCAGCAGCTTGACTATAGTTAGGCATGAGCAGTTCTTC.

The rearrangement uses TRBV18 and TRBJ2-3, with D possibly matching TRBD1 (5 bases). Germline CDR1 KGHSH, CDR2 LQKENI. V was trimmed by 3 bases and J by 1 base, leaving 8 bases between them. This CDR3 comprises 14 residues. CDR3 nucleotides: TGTGCCAGCTCACCTCAACAGGGCACAGATACGCAGTATTTT. Its protein product is CASSPQQGTDTQYF.

This clonotype was counted a few times. The chain couples TRBV4-3 to TRBJ2-1, with D perhaps TRBD1 (6 bases). Trimming stripped 3 bases from V and 3 bases from J, with 9 bases between. Germline CDR1 reads LGHNA; CDR2 reads YSLEER. This CDR3 has 14 residues. CDR3 sequence: CASSQKQGYNEQFF. In DNA, the CDR3 is TGCGCCAGCAGCCAGAAACAGGGCTACAATGAGCAGTTCTTC.

This clonotype was picked up a small number of times. V gene TRBV28 combines with J gene TRBJ2-3; 7 bases align to TRBD2. The CDR3 length is 15 residues. V lost 5 bases to trimming and J lost 8 bases; unmatched junction nucleotides: 13. Germline CDR1 MDHEN, CDR2 SYDVKM. CDR3 sequence reads: CASSLLRESLGTQYF. CDR3 sequence (DNA): TGTGCCAGCAGTCTGTTGCGGGAGAGTCTAGGTACGCAGTATTTT.

The genes are TRBV5-6 and TRBJ1-2; a weak D match, TRBD1 (5 bases). Deletions cut 3 bases from V and 8 bases from J, with 20 bases between. This CDR3 contains 15 residues. Germline V gene lookup returns CDR1 SGHDT and CDR2 YYEEEE. CDR3 DNA sequence: TGTGCCAGCAGCTCCGACACGAACAGGCGCTGGGGCTACACCTTC. Its protein product is CASSSDTNRRWGYTF.

The genes are TRBV5-1 and TRBJ1-5, with D possibly matching TRBD1 (6 bases). Trimming removed 1 base at V and 9 bases at J, with 14 bases between. The CDR3 contains 14 residues. Germline V CDR1 and CDR2: SGHRS, YFSETQ. The CDR3 loop is CASSLWGARWPQHF. The CDR3 DNA sequence: TGCGCCAGCAGCTTGTGGGGGGCCCGGTGGCCCCAGCATTTT.

This clonotype has at least ten counts. The V gene is TRBV5-1, the J gene TRBJ1-2, with TRBD1 as a possible D gene (5 bases). CDR1 and CDR2 from the germline V gene are SGHRS and YFSETQ. This CDR3 is 14 amino acids long. Trimming pared 3 bases from V and 9 bases from J, leaving 18 bases between. In nucleotides, the CDR3 is TGCGCCAGCAGCTCCTGGGACGCCCACAGGAGCTACACCTTC. As protein: CASSSWDAHRSYTF. Drawing the rest from reference TRBV5-1 and TRBJ1-2, the complete variable domain is KAGVTQTPRYLIKTRGQQVTLSCSPISGHRSVSWYQQTPGQGLQFLFEYFSETQRNKGNFPGRFSGRQFSNSRSEMNVSTLELGDSALYLCASSSWDAHRSYTFGSGTRLTVV.

This clonotype was detected a few times. The chain links TRBV20-1 to TRBJ1-1; a weak D match, TRBD1 (5 bases). Germline V lookup: CDR1 DFQATT, CDR2 SNEGSKA (reference sequence). The CDR3 is 12 residues long. As DNA, the CDR3 is TGCACTGGGGCTTTTATGAACACTGAAGCTTTCTTT. Encoded protein: CTGAFMNTEAFF.

This clonotype was found a few times. The chain uses TRBV7-2 and TRBJ1-1; D is undetermined. Germline CDR1 SGHTA, CDR2 FQGNSA. The ends were cut back, 5 bases at V and 4 bases at J, with 20 bases in the middle. The CDR3 sequence is 16 residues long. CDR3 in amino acids: CASSLVGTGRVTEAFF. The CDR3 DNA follows: TGTGCCAGCAGCCTGGTGGGCACCGGGAGGGTCACTGAAGCTTTCTTT.

The CDR3 sequence is CASTLAGFSYEQYF. CDR3 nucleotides: TGCGCCAGCACCCTGGCGGGGTTCTCCTACGAGCAGTACTTC. The chain couples TRBV5-1 to TRBJ2-7; tentative D call: TRBD2 (6 bases). Germline lookup yields CDR1 SGHRS and CDR2 YFSETQ. Trimming removed 6 bases at V and 0 bases at J, with 13 bases between. The CDR3 has 14 residues. Combining the CDR3 with reference TRBV5-1 and TRBJ2-7 gives the whole variable domain KAGVTQTPRYLIKTRGQQVTLSCSPISGHRSVSWYQQTPGQGLQFLFEYFSETQRNKGNFPGRFSGRQFSNSRSEMNVSTLELGDSALYLCASTLAGFSYEQYFGPGTRLTVT.

This clonotype turned up a few times. The chain combines TRBV29-1 with TRBJ2-2; 8 nucleotides agree with TRBD2. This CDR3 spans 14 amino acids. With 6 bases clipped from V and 4 bases from J, the junction kept 7 bases outside the gene matches. Germline assignment: CDR1 SQVTM and CDR2 ANQGSEA. CDR3 loop: CSVGGAGGTGELFF. The CDR3 DNA reads as TGCAGCGTGGGAGGGGCGGGAGGCACCGGGGAGCTGTTTTTT.

This clonotype was recorded a few times. The V and J genes are TRBV7-9 and TRBJ2-5; perhaps TRBD2 as D (6 bases). CDR1 and CDR2 (germline): SEHNR, FQNEAQ (reference sequence). This CDR3 is built from 17 residues. Trimming took off 2 bases at V and 0 bases at J, with 16 bases between the two ends. DNA for the CDR3: TGTGCCAGCAGCTTACGGTCTCGCGGGGAGTACCAAGAGACCCAGTACTTC. Translated: CASSLRSRGEYQETQYF.

This clonotype showed up just a few times. The chain joins TRBV4-2 to TRBJ2-7, with a possible D match to TRBD2 (5 bases). V lost 1 base, J lost 2 bases, and 9 bases lay in between. Germline V gene lookup returns CDR1 LGHNA and CDR2 YNFKEQ. The CDR3 sequence is 14 residues long. This CDR3 reads CASSQAGGAYEQYV. Here the CDR3 DNA reads TGTGCCAGCAGCCAAGCAGGAGGCGCCTACGAGCAGTACGTC.

This clonotype showed up just a few times. The V gene is TRBV29-1, the J gene TRBJ1-4; tentatively, D is TRBD1 (5 bases). The CDR3 spans 14 residues. Germline CDR1 is SQVTM and CDR2 is ANQGSEA. V lost 8 bases to trimming and J lost 4 bases, with 17 bases between them. The chain's CDR3 is CSTHYGTDNEKLFF. The CDR3 DNA reads as TGCAGCACCCATTACGGGACCGATAATGAAAAACTGTTTTTT.

This clonotype was seen more than once but under ten times. The J gene is TRBJ2-7, the V gene TRBV6-2 or TRBV6-3; D not certain. Per germline, CDR1 MNHEY and CDR2 SVGEGT. V was trimmed by 6 bases and J by 3 bases, leaving 9 bases between them. CDR3 length: 12 residues. The CDR3 spells CASSSDLYEQYV. DNA of the CDR3: TGTGCCAGCAGCTCCGACCTCTACGAGCAGTACGTC.

The gene calls are TRBV7-9 and TRBJ2-4, with D perhaps TRBD1 (6 bases). The CDR3 extends over 16 amino acids. V lost 3 bases to trimming and J lost 2 bases, with 14 bases between them. The germline V gene encodes CDR1 SEHNR and CDR2 FQNEAQ (reference sequence). This CDR3 is CASSFARGGTKNIQYF. The CDR3 DNA reads as TGTGCCAGCAGCTTCGCCCGAGGGGGTACCAAAAACATTCAGTACTTC.

This clonotype was counted ten times or more. V gene TRBV10-3 combines with J gene TRBJ2-1, with TRBD2 identical over 12 bases. After removal of 5 bases from V and 0 bases from J, the junction contained 11 bases not matched to a gene. The CDR3 is made up of 19 amino acids. Germline V gives CDR1 ENHRY, CDR2 SYGVKD. The CDR3 region is CAISRTSGRITYSYNEQFF. The DNA of the CDR3 is TGTGCCATCAGTCGAACTAGCGGGAGGATTACTTACTCCTACAATGAGCAGTTCTTC.